The 30 T cell receptor beta chains in this list originate from one sample, sequenced in a study of a mutant IDH1 vaccine in newly diagnosed glioma. Time point indicated: week 23, last vaccination. Doses comprised 300 ug of mutant IDH1 20-mer peptide each, plus topical imiquimod. Sequencing used immunoSEQ multiplex PCR; TCRdb keeps in-frame clones, though not all of them. There are 82,000 or so clones in the sample; 70% to 90% occur only once, and around 2% lies in the top ten. Their antigen targets remain unknown. The sequences come from PBMCs, collected from a glioma patient whose treatment included an IDH1 peptide vaccine. The receptors shown here come from a man aged 25 to 45 with glioma. Some clones in this sample may be carry-over from other donors' samples.

The table lists this clone with a few counts. The V and J genes are TRBV11-2 and TRBJ1-1; D is unclear. Deletions cut 3 bases from V and 1 base from J, with 3 bases between. Germline assignment: CDR1 SGHAT and CDR2 FQNNGV. The CDR3 extends over 12 amino acids. The CDR3 loop reads CASSLSNTEAFF. CDR3 bases: TGTGCCAGCAGCTTGTCGAACACTGAAGCTTTCTTT.

Concerning this clone: The same CDR3 is also encoded by other DNA sequences in this sample. The rearrangement joins TRBV27 to TRBJ2-7; 8 positions agree with TRBD2. This CDR3 has 13 residues. The ends lost 3 bases at V and 6 bases at J; junction bases unmatched: 4. Germline V lookup: CDR1 MNHEY, CDR2 SMNVEV (reference sequence). CDR3 sequence (DNA): TGTGCCAGCAGTTTCGGGCTAGCGGGCGAGCAGTACTTC. Protein sequence: CASSFGLAGEQYF.

The J gene is TRBJ2-3, the V gene TRBV5-1, with a tentative D call TRBD1 (5 bases). Germline values: CDR1 SGHRS, CDR2 YFSETQ. V was cut by 0 bases and J by 0 bases, with 11 bases left in between. The CDR3 has 16 residues. The CDR3 nucleotides read TGCGCCAGCAGCTTGGCCGCAGACAGAAGCACAGATACGCAGTATTTT. Its protein product is CASSLAADRSTDTQYF.

In its sample, this clone was seen once. This sequence joins TRBV11-1 and TRBJ1-1; 9 nucleotides line up with TRBD1. Per the germline V gene, CDR1 is SGHAT and CDR2 is FQDESV (reference sequence). The CDR3 has 15 residues. V gave up 4 bases and J gave up 6 bases; unmatched junction bases: 9. CDR3: CASSSIRTGAAEAFF. The CDR3 DNA reads as TGTGCCAGCAGCTCGATTAGGACAGGGGCCGCTGAAGCTTTCTTT.

The chain recombines TRBV12-1 with TRBJ1-5. TRBV12-1 is termed a pseudogene. The CDR3 loop spans 18 amino acids. In nucleotides, the CDR3 is TGTGCCAGCAGCTTTGACCCGCAAGGCCCCAGATTCAATCAGCCCCAGCATTTT. Translation: CASSFDPQGPRFNQPQHF.

The CDR3 region is CASSEDVGLEAFF. CDR3 in DNA: TGTGCCAGCAGTGAGGATGTTGGTCTTGAAGCTTTCTTT. V usage is TRBV2 and J usage is TRBJ1-1; D unresolved. V was pared by 3 bases and J by 7 bases, with 12 bases between. CDR1 and CDR2 from the germline V gene are SNHLY and FYNNEI. This CDR3 is built from 13 residues.

The CDR3 region is CASSQKRPGAGTGELFF. CDR3 in DNA: TGCGCCAGCAGCCAAAAAAGGCCGGGGGCGGGCACCGGGGAGCTGTTTTTT. The gene calls are TRBV4-1 and TRBJ2-2; D tentatively reads TRBD1 or TRBD2 (6 bases each). The germline gives CDR1 MGHRA, CDR2 YSYEKL. The CDR3 sequence is 17 residues long. Trimming pared 2 bases from V and 4 bases from J, leaving 17 bases between.

The chain couples TRBV28 to TRBJ2-7; D gene unclear. Trimming removed 5 bases from V and 3 bases from J, with 17 bases in between. The length of the CDR3 is 15 residues. The germline gives CDR1 MDHEN, CDR2 SYDVKM. CDR3 sequence reads: CASSGSVKRGYEQYF. DNA for the CDR3: TGTGCCAGCAGTGGCTCGGTAAAAAGAGGCTACGAGCAGTACTTC.

The V gene is TRBV7-3, the J gene TRBJ1-3; no clear D. Germline V CDR1 and CDR2: SGHTA, FQGTGA. V shed 2 bases and J shed 2 bases, with 4 bases lying between them. This CDR3 contains 13 residues. The chain's CDR3 is CASSLYPGNTIYF. CDR3 in DNA: TGTGCCAGCAGCTTATACCCTGGAAACACCATATATTTT.

This chain's CDR3 is CASSLVPNEKLFF. The CDR3 DNA follows: TGTGCCAGCAGCTTAGTGCCAAATGAAAAACTGTTTTTT. The gene calls are TRBV5-4 and TRBJ1-4; D remains ambiguous. Germline V gene lookup returns CDR1 SGHNT and CDR2 YYREEE (reference sequence). The V gene lost 2 bases and the J gene lost 5 bases, with 7 bases spanning the gap. This CDR3 contains 13 residues.

This chain links TRBV7-3 with TRBJ2-1; TRBD2 aligns across 8 bases. J gave up 2 bases and V 5 bases, and 8 bases lay outside the gene matches. This CDR3 has 16 amino acids. Germline CDR1 reads SGHTA; CDR2 reads FQGTGA. CDR3 protein: CASSPNSGATYNEQFF. CDR3 DNA sequence: TGTGCCAGCAGCCCCAATAGCGGGGCGACCTACAATGAGCAGTTCTTC.

V gene TRBV4-2 combines with J gene TRBJ2-7, with 8 bases matching TRBD2. Germline V gives CDR1 LGHNA, CDR2 YNFKEQ. This CDR3 has 15 amino acids. Germline trimming cut 4 bases from V and 0 bases from J; bases unmatched to any gene: 5. CDR3 bases: TGTGCCAGCAGCCTTAGCGGGGCCAGCTCCTACGAGCAGTACTTC. Amino acid sequence: CASSLSGASSYEQYF.

The CDR3 is CASSLDYPGTDTQYF. The DNA of the CDR3 is TGTGCCAGCAGTTTGGACTACCCGGGCACAGATACGCAGTATTTT. This rearrangement joins TRBV28 to TRBJ2-3; maybe TRBD2 (6 bases). In germline, CDR1 is MDHEN, CDR2 SYDVKM. The CDR3 is 15 residues long. The V end lost 3 bases, the J end lost 1 base, and 11 bases lay between the germline ends.

The J gene is TRBJ1-2, the V gene TRBV7-8, with D unresolved. Germline assignment: CDR1 SGHVS and CDR2 FQNEAQ. The V and J ends lost 5 bases and 5 bases respectively, with 15 bases between them. CDR3 length: 14 amino acids. The CDR3 loop reads CASSTPKIGYGYTF. CDR3 DNA sequence: TGTGCCAGCAGCACTCCGAAGATAGGGTATGGCTACACCTTC.

The chain uses TRBV5-6 and TRBJ2-4, with no clear D. The CDR3 is 14 residues long. Trimming stripped 1 base from V and 0 bases from J, with 5 bases between. Germline loops: CDR1 SGHDT, CDR2 YYEEEE. CDR3 residues: CASSLTQAKNIQYF. DNA for the CDR3: TGTGCCAGCAGCTTGACCCAAGCCAAAAACATTCAGTACTTC.

The chain's CDR3 is CASGSGGQSGYTF. As DNA, the CDR3 is TGTGCCAGCGGCTCTGGGGGGCAGAGTGGCTACACCTTC. The chain carries TRBV2 and TRBJ1-2; weak D call: TRBD1 (6 bases). V was shortened by 8 bases and J by 7 bases, with 17 bases between the two germline ends. This CDR3 contains 13 residues. CDR1 is SNHLY, CDR2 FYNNEI, per germline.

The chain has TRBV5-1 and TRBJ1-6; 7 nucleotides line up with TRBD1. The germline CDR1 and CDR2 sequences are SGHRS and YFSETQ. The J segment lost 7 bases and the V segment lost 0 bases, leaving 7 bases of the junction unmatched. The CDR3 loop spans 16 amino acids. The CDR3 nucleotides read TGCGCCAGCAGCTTGGACAGGGGAGTGCGGAATTCACCCCTCCACTTT. Amino acid sequence: CASSLDRGVRNSPLHF.

Here the CDR3 reads CASSFTGVYGYTF. The DNA of the CDR3 is TGTGCCAGCAGCTTTACAGGGGTTTATGGCTACACCTTC. The chain carries TRBV7-9 and TRBJ1-2; 7 bases match TRBD1. Germline CDR1 and CDR2: SEHNR and FQNEAQ (reference sequence). The length of the CDR3 is 13 residues. V lost 3 bases, J lost 5 bases, and 3 bases stayed unmatched. The full variable domain, completed using reference TRBV7-9 and TRBJ1-2, is DTGVSQNPRHKITKRGQNVTFRCDPISEHNRLYWYRQTLGQGPEFLTYFQNEAQLEKSRLLSDRFSAERPKGSFSTLEIQRTEQGDSAMYLCASSFTGVYGYTFGSGTRLTVV.

This chain joins TRBV6-6 and TRBJ1-1; D gene unclear. V dropped 4 bases and J dropped 4 bases, with 13 bases sitting between them. The CDR3 spans 14 residues. Per the germline V gene, CDR1 is MNHNY and CDR2 is SVGAGI (reference sequence). CDR3 coding DNA: TGTGCCAGCAGTTTCACTCGCGAGGGCACTGAAGCTTTCTTT. Translation gives CASSFTREGTEAFF.

This clone was seen only once. J is TRBJ2-1 and V is TRBV5-4; TRBD2 matches 10 bases. Germline CDR1 and CDR2: SGHNT and YYREEE (reference sequence). V shed 5 bases and J 4 bases; nucleotides not matched to a gene: 9. The CDR3 totals 16 residues. Here the CDR3 reads CASRSRPAGGYNEQFF. For the CDR3, the DNA is TGTGCCAGCAGATCACGCCCAGCGGGGGGGTACAATGAGCAGTTCTTC.

The chain recombines TRBV28 with TRBJ2-7, with D tentatively TRBD2 (6 bases). The CDR3 runs to 14 residues. V was cut by 2 bases and J by 4 bases, with 12 bases left in between. CDR1 MDHEN and CDR2 SYDVKM come from the germline V gene. The DNA of the CDR3 is TGTGCCAGCAGTTTAACCACGGGGGAATACGAGCAGTACTTC. Amino acid sequence: CASSLTTGEYEQYF.

For this clone: This sample also contains other DNA sequences that code for the same CDR3. This chain joins TRBV18 and TRBJ2-7, with a tentative D call TRBD1 (5 bases). This CDR3 spans 12 amino acids. CDR1 is KGHSH and CDR2 is LQKENI in the germline V gene. The V end was cut by 3 bases, the J end by 6 bases, with 9 bases between. CDR3 region: CASSPQGSEQYF. In DNA, the CDR3 is TGTGCCAGCTCACCCCAGGGAAGCGAGCAGTACTTC.

A few counts support this clone. The V and J genes are TRBV10-3 and TRBJ1-1, with 7 bases aligning to TRBD1. The length of the CDR3 is 16 residues. V lost 5 bases to trimming and J lost 1 base; unmatched junction nucleotides: 10. In germline, CDR1 is ENHRY, CDR2 SYGVKD. In nucleotides, the CDR3 is TGTGCCATCAGTACCCGGACAGGTCGTGGGAACACTGAAGCTTTCTTT. As protein: CAISTRTGRGNTEAFF.

This chain uses TRBV7-2 with TRBJ2-3; 9 bases agree with TRBD2. The junction had 5 bases not matched to a gene; V was cut back by 3 bases and J by 4 bases. The CDR3 is 15 amino acids. Germline V gene lookup returns CDR1 SGHTA and CDR2 FQGNSA. The CDR3 DNA is TGTGCCAGCAGCTTTTATAAGCGGGGGGCAGATACGCAGTATTTT. This sequence encodes CASSFYKRGADTQYF. Combining the CDR3 with reference TRBV7-2 and TRBJ2-3 gives the whole variable domain GAGVSQSPSNKVTEKGKDVELRCDPISGHTALYWYRQSLGQGLEFLIYFQGNSAPDKSGLPSDRFSAERTGGSVSTLTIQRTQQEDSAVYLCASSFYKRGADTQYFGPGTRLTVL.

CDR3 amino acids: CASRLTGGGYNEQFF. The CDR3 coding sequence is TGTGCCAGTAGGTTAACAGGGGGAGGATACAATGAGCAGTTCTTC. The rearrangement uses TRBV19 and TRBJ2-1; TRBD1 aligns across 8 bases. Germline V gene lookup returns CDR1 LNHDA and CDR2 SQIVND (reference sequence). V shed 6 bases, J shed 4 bases, and the junction held 8 bases outside the gene matches. CDR3 length: 15 residues.

The chain carries TRBV6-4 and TRBJ1-4; 9 bases are a match to TRBD1. Germline CDR1 reads MRHNA; CDR2 reads SNTAGT. The CDR3 consists of 15 residues. V lost 6 bases to trimming and J lost 7 bases; unmatched junction nucleotides: 9. The CDR3 loop is CASSIRQGGSEKLFF. CDR3 nucleotides: TGTGCCAGCAGCATTAGACAGGGGGGGAGTGAAAAACTGTTTTTT.

For the CDR3, the DNA is TGCGCCAGCAGCTTAGAGGGGAGACAGAATTCACCCCTCCACTTT. Translation gives CASSLEGRQNSPLHF. The chain employs TRBV5-1 and TRBJ1-6, with D maybe TRBD1 (5 bases). CDR1 and CDR2 from the germline V gene are SGHRS and YFSETQ. The CDR3 runs 15 residues. Trimming took off 2 bases at V and 7 bases at J, with 13 bases between the two ends.

The chain combines TRBV7-6 with TRBJ1-1; no firm D call. Germline-derived CDR1 and CDR2 are SGHVS and FNYEAQ. The V end was cut by 5 bases, the J end by 1 base, with 8 bases between. The CDR3 consists of 13 residues. The CDR3 DNA sequence: TGTGCCAGCAGCCCCGCGCCGAACACTGAAGCTTTCTTT. The encoded protein is CASSPAPNTEAFF.

The chain employs TRBV5-1 and TRBJ2-3; 10 nucleotides agree with TRBD1. With V trimmed by 4 bases and J by 1 base, 3 bases remained unmatched. This CDR3 spans 15 amino acids. The germline V gene encodes CDR1 SGHRS and CDR2 YFSETQ. CDR3 in amino acids: CASSPGTGGTDTQYF. CDR3 in DNA: TGCGCCAGCAGCCCTGGGACAGGGGGCACAGATACGCAGTATTTT.

With respect to this clone: One end of the junction does not line up with germline, which may come from a read error. The chain has TRBV5-4 and TRBJ1-1; 8 positions match TRBD1. This CDR3 spans 13 amino acids. In germline, CDR1 is SGHNT, CDR2 YYREEE (reference sequence). The CDR3 is CASSQSDRGLAFF. DNA for the CDR3: TGCGCCAGCAGCCAATCAGACAGGGGATTAGCTTTCTTT. The full variable domain, with the rest looked up from reference TRBV5-4 and TRBJ1-1, is ETGVTQSPTHLIKTRGQQVTLRCSSQSGHNTVSWYQQALGQGPQFIFQYYREEENGRGNFPPRFSGLQFPNYSSELNVNALELDDSALYLCASSQSDRGLAFFGQGTRLTVV.